A selection of T cell receptor beta chains follows, all from one sample in a study of CD8 T cells in Susac syndrome. TCRdb re-analysed the immunoSEQ multiplex PCR reads in MiXCR, keeping a single row per CDR3 protein. This sample has hundreds of thousands of distinct CDR3 sequences, with 65% to 90% found just once. Sequencing was performed on CD8+ T cells from PBMCs. These receptors came from a human donor with multiple sclerosis. CDR3s include the opening cysteine and the closing phenylalanine or tryptophan. The order of the fields is D gene, V gene, clone size, J gene, CDR3 protein, CDR3 DNA. D genes are given only for firm matches. Clone size is shown for a subset of rows, as once, few, many or a class of expanded clone.

NA	TRBV2	NA	TRBJ1-6	CASSETPPDSTLPLHF	TGTGCCAGCAGCGAAACCCCGCCGGACAGCACCCTACCCCTCCACTTT
NA	TRBV5-6	NA	TRBJ2-7	CASSAARSYEQYF	TGTGCCAGCAGCGCTGCCAGATCCTACGAGCAGTACTTC
NA	TRBV6-2/TRBV6-3	NA	TRBJ1-5	CASSYSGWPQHF	TGTGCCAGCAGTTACTCTGGGTGGCCCCAGCATTTT
NA	TRBV2	NA	TRBJ1-5	CASSEWRQGNQPQHF	TGTGCCAGCAGTGAATGGCGTCAGGGCAATCAGCCCCAGCATTTT
TRBD2	TRBV14	NA	TRBJ2-3	CASSQESSGIGPDTQYF	TGTGCCAGCAGCCAAGAATCCAGCGGGATAGGGCCAGATACGCAGTATTTT
NA	TRBV29-1	NA	TRBJ1-2	CSVTGPLGPYGYTF	TGCAGCGTAACGGGCCCTTTGGGGCCGTATGGCTACACCTTC
NA	TRBV30	NA	TRBJ1-5	CAWSPYSNQPQHF	TGTGCCTGGAGTCCTTATAGCAATCAGCCCCAGCATTTT
NA	TRBV7-7	NA	TRBJ2-1	CASSLEGASYNEQFF	TGTGCTAGCAGCTTAGAAGGAGCCTCCTACAATGAGCAGTTCTTC
NA	TRBV4-1	NA	TRBJ2-7	CASSQAYSYEQYF	TGCGCCAGCAGCCAAGCCTATTCCTACGAGCAGTACTTC
NA	TRBV6-2/TRBV6-3	NA	TRBJ2-1	CASLERDFESSYNEQFF	TGTGCCAGCCTAGAACGGGACTTCGAGAGCTCCTACAATGAGCAGTTCTTC
NA	TRBV6-1	few	TRBJ1-5	CASSPTAWASNQPQHF	TGTGCCAGCAGTCCCACCGCATGGGCTAGCAATCAGCCCCAGCATTTT
NA	TRBV28	NA	TRBJ2-3	CASSLEGLKSGDTQYF	TGTGCCAGCAGTTTAGAGGGACTGAAGTCGGGGGATACGCAGTATTTT
TRBD1	TRBV24-1	once	TRBJ1-1	CATSEGTGSRSEAFF	TGTGCCACCAGTGAGGGGACAGGGAGTAGATCCGAAGCTTTCTTT
TRBD2	TRBV7-9	NA	TRBJ2-7	CASSPGGLAGVYEQYF	TGTGCCAGCAGCCCTGGGGGACTAGCGGGAGTCTACGAGCAGTACTTC
NA	TRBV7-9	few	TRBJ2-5	CASSDATLKTQYF	TGTGCCAGCAGCGACGCGACGTTGAAGACCCAGTACTTC
TRBD2	TRBV11-2	NA	TRBJ2-1	CASSFSGSRTDEQFF	TGTGCCAGCAGCTTTAGCGGGAGTAGAACGGATGAGCAGTTCTTC
TRBD2	TRBV7-9	NA	TRBJ2-7	CASSISGSGIDSYEQYF	TGTGCCAGCAGCATTAGCGGGTCGGGGATAGACTCCTACGAGCAGTACTTC
TRBD2	TRBV28	NA	TRBJ2-1	CASSLESVRTRGDEQFF	TGTGCCAGCAGTTTAGAATCAGTTAGAACACGGGGGGATGAGCAGTTCTTC
NA	TRBV6-2/TRBV6-3	NA	TRBJ1-5	CASSPPSETAQPQHF	TGTGCCAGCAGCCCCCCCTCCGAGACGGCTCAGCCCCAGCATTTT
TRBD2	TRBV27	few	TRBJ2-7	CASSPLAGGPGEQYF	TGTGCCAGCAGTCCCCTCGCGGGAGGGCCGGGGGAGCAGTACTTC
NA	TRBV2	NA	TRBJ2-2	CASSEARTGELFF	TGTGCCAGCAGTGAAGCGCGGACCGGGGAGCTGTTTTTT
NA	TRBV19	NA	TRBJ2-7	CASSTSGTPDEQYF	TGTGCCAGTAGTACCTCCGGGACACCGGACGAGCAGTACTTC
NA	TRBV9	NA	TRBJ2-6	CASSPTSGANVLTF	TGTGCCAGCAGCCCCACGTCTGGGGCCAACGTCCTGACTTTC
NA	TRBV28	once	TRBJ2-7	CASSSLDFFYEQYF	TGTGCCAGCAGTTCCCTTGATTTTTTCTACGAGCAGTACTTC
NA	TRBV11-2	few	TRBJ2-7	CASSPWDSYEQYF	TGTGCCAGCAGCCCTTGGGACTCCTACGAGCAGTACTTC
TRBD2	TRBV7-3	NA	TRBJ2-1	CASSILADYKEQFF	TGTGCCAGCAGCATACTAGCGGACTACAAGGAGCAGTTCTTC
NA	TRBV7-9	NA	TRBJ2-7	CASSAPQGYEQYF	TGTGCCAGCAGCGCCCCTCAAGGCTACGAGCAGTACTTC
NA	TRBV7-8	NA	TRBJ1-5	CASSGRINQPQHF	TGTGCCAGCAGCGGCAGGATAAATCAGCCCCAGCATTTT
TRBD2	TRBV28	few	TRBJ2-7	CASSFAGTSIGEQYF	TGTGCCAGCAGTTTCGCCGGGACTAGCATTGGGGAGCAGTACTTC
TRBD2	TRBV4-1	once	TRBJ2-3	CASSQEGEGWPDTQYF	TGCGCCAGCAGCCAAGAAGGGGAGGGTTGGCCAGATACGCAGTATTTT
NA	TRBV30	NA	TRBJ1-1	CAWIGNTEAFF	TGTGCCTGGATTGGGAACACTGAAGCTTTCTTT
TRBD2	TRBV27	NA	TRBJ2-3	CASSISGRAGDTQYF	TGTGCCAGCAGCATTAGCGGGAGGGCAGGAGATACGCAGTATTTT
NA	TRBV30	NA	TRBJ2-1	CAWRIGSGWQFF	TGTGCCTGGAGAATCGGGAGTGGCTGGCAGTTCTTC
NA	TRBV7-9	once	TRBJ1-1	CASSLLTGMNTEAFF	TGTGCCAGCAGCTTATTGACGGGCATGAACACTGAAGCTTTCTTT
NA	TRBV24-1	NA	TRBJ2-1	CATSDPTSSYNEQLF	TGTGCCACCAGTGATCCGACCTCTTCCTACAATGAGCAGCTCTTC
TRBD2	TRBV5-6	NA	TRBJ2-6	CASSPGLAVPSGANVLTF	TGTGCCAGCAGCCCTGGACTAGCAGTGCCCTCTGGGGCCAACGTCCTGACTTTC
NA	TRBV6-5	NA	TRBJ1-1	CASSYSIRDTEAFF	TGTGCCAGCAGTTACTCTATTAGGGACACTGAAGCTTTCTTT
NA	TRBV5-8	NA	TRBJ2-7	CASSIPPGHPYEQYF	TGTGCCAGCAGCATTCCCCCGGGACACCCTTACGAGCAGTACTTC
NA	TRBV20-1	NA	TRBJ2-7	CSARRGRGLTYKQYF	TGCAGTGCCCGCCGGGGCAGGGGTTTAACCTACAAGCAGTACTTC
NA	TRBV12-3/TRBV12-4	NA	TRBJ2-2	CASSLAPGPMDTGELFF	TGTGCCAGCAGTTTAGCCCCGGGACCGATGGACACCGGGGAGCTGTTTTTT
NA	TRBV27	NA	TRBJ2-3	CASSLLGVGDTQYF	TGTGCCAGCAGTCTTCTAGGGGTAGGAGATACGCAGTATTTT
NA	TRBV5-4	NA	TRBJ2-3	CASSLRAQREGAFTDTQYF	TGTGCCAGCAGCTTGCGAGCCCAAAGAGAGGGAGCTTTTACAGATACGCAGTATTTT
TRBD1	TRBV7-9	NA	TRBJ2-7	CASSRRDRDYEQYF	TGTGCCAGCAGTCGCCGGGACAGGGACTACGAGCAGTACTTC
TRBD2	TRBV29-1	few	TRBJ2-7	CSVEDRGTSGYEQYF	TGCAGCGTTGAAGATCGGGGGACTAGCGGTTACGAGCAGTACTTC
NA	TRBV20-1	NA	TRBJ2-7	CSARDPPLAYEQYF	TGCAGTGCTAGAGACCCGCCACTAGCCTACGAGCAGTACTTC
NA	TRBV27	NA	TRBJ2-5	CASSLDSMGIRGSETQYF	TGTGCCAGCAGTTTGGACAGCATGGGGATCCGGGGGTCCGAGACCCAGTACTTC
TRBD2	TRBV20-1	NA	TRBJ2-2	CSARRPGLADPGELFF	TGCAGTGCTAGGCGACCGGGACTAGCGGACCCCGGGGAGCTGTTTTTT
NA	TRBV7-3	NA	TRBJ2-7	CASSPESGTNYEQYF	TGTGCCAGCAGTCCTGAGTCCGGGACCAACTACGAGCAGTACTTC
NA	TRBV7-2	few	TRBJ2-1	CASSYNSYNEQFF	TGTGCCAGCAGCTATAACTCCTACAATGAGCAGTTCTTC
NA	TRBV4-3	NA	TRBJ1-5	CASSQSLYSNQPQHF	TGCGCCAGCAGCCAAAGCCTATATAGCAATCAGCCCCAGCATTTT
TRBD1	TRBV20-1	NA	TRBJ2-5	CSARPGQVWETQYF	TGCAGTGCTAGGCCTGGACAGGTCTGGGAGACCCAGTACTTC
NA	TRBV7-3	NA	TRBJ2-7	CASSSDGAPSYEQYF	TGTGCCAGCAGTTCAGATGGGGCCCCCTCCTACGAGCAGTACTTC
NA	TRBV29-1	NA	TRBJ1-2	CSVEDWAGEDGYTF	TGCAGCGTTGAAGATTGGGCAGGGGAGGATGGCTACACCTTC
NA	TRBV25-1	once	TRBJ2-5	CASSVRETQYF	TGTGCCAGCAGTGTACGTGAGACCCAGTACTTC
NA	TRBV5-1	NA	TRBJ2-7	CASSLEAGYEQYF	TGCGCCAGCAGCTTGGAGGCAGGTTACGAGCAGTACTTC